This T cell receptor (beta chain) appears in the sequencing data of a study of T cell repertoires in cytomegalovirus infection. As for the study in general: Well-studied HLA-B-restricted epitopes and recently identified HLA-C-restricted epitopes of CMV were both used in the study. It was the public TCR beta signatures that indicated both CMV infection and matching HLA type.

A single record per CDR3 protein comes from TCRdb applying MiXCR to the reads. The profile covers around 710,000 distinct CDR3 sequences, with 25% to 35% appearing a single time and less than 15% taken by the ten largest. As concerns this clonotype: Its antigen is undetermined.

Study outcomes and limitations: Clonotype analysis showed dominance of the ex vivo response by HLA-C-restricted CMV-specific TCR beta clonotypes.

CDR3 length: 13 residues. Germline V gene data show CDR1 as SQVTM and CDR2 as ANQGSEA. V lost 2 bases to trimming and J lost 4 bases, with 11 bases between them. This TCR came from a human donor in good health (CMV status not recorded). Some clones in this sample may be carry-over from other donors' samples. This material consisted of cultured CD8+ T cells from PBMCs, taken from culture after CMV antigen stimulation. The rearrangement joins TRBV29-1 to TRBJ1-1; a possible D gene is TRBD1 (5 bases). CDR3 nucleotide sequence: TGCAGCGTTGAACCGGGGGACGGCACTGAAGCTTTCTTT. This encodes CSVEPGDGTEAFF.